This TCR beta chain came from a study of T cell responses to AZD1222 COVID-19 vaccine. Notes on the study in general: The study identified only five or six AZD1222 recipients as seropositive at baseline. Donors were mostly white British, more females; clonal diversity possibly underestimated.

Notes on this clone: Antigen: not known.

Germline V gives CDR1 SGHTA, CDR2 FQGNSA. The CDR3 covers 12 residues. V was trimmed by 5 bases and J by 12 bases, leaving 11 bases between them. Pooling of second doses given at about 4 or about 12 weeks was done. The table came from immunoSEQ multiplex PCR; TCRdb's copy has only in-frame clones and leaves some out. The profile shows approximately 120,000 clones, around 80% of them singletons. The receptor's source is an adult who received the AZD1222 COVID-19 vaccine. The sample was peripheral blood, taken 28 days after the second AZD1222 dose. This rearrangement joins TRBV7-2 to TRBJ1-6; D unresolved. In nucleotides, the CDR3 is TGTGCCAGCAGCGGGCCATTCGAACCCCTCCACTTT. Translated: CASSGPFEPLHF.